This T cell receptor beta chain was sequenced in a study of blood T cell repertoires in COVID-19. Looking at the study overall: The samples span acute and convalescent COVID-19 from the United States, Italy and Spain. The analysed material was cDNA or gDNA that came from T cells, B-cell-depleted T cells, or PBMCs.

Methods used by the authors: Nucleated cell number was recorded as an estimate derived from reference gene primer amplification. The method was immunoSEQ multiplex PCR; TCRdb's version includes in-frame clones alone and lacks a portion of them. That table gives V, J and clone size, and the DNA gave D and trimming. Of 80,000 to 90,000 clones listed, around 82% are singletons. Sequencing was done on a sample of peripheral blood. The TCR sequence derives from an elderly woman with acute or convalescent COVID-19.

In nucleotides, the CDR3 is TGTGCCAGCAGCCAAGAGGGACTAGTCGCCTACGAGCAGTACTTC. As protein: CASSQEGLVAYEQYF. The chain links TRBV3-1 (or the pseudogene TRBV3-2) to TRBJ2-7; TRBD2 aligns across 8 bases. The CDR3 loop spans 15 amino acids. V trimming: 0 bases; J trimming: 2 bases; junction bases outside the gene matches: 3. The germline V gene encodes CDR1 LGHDT and CDR2 YNNKEL (reference sequence).